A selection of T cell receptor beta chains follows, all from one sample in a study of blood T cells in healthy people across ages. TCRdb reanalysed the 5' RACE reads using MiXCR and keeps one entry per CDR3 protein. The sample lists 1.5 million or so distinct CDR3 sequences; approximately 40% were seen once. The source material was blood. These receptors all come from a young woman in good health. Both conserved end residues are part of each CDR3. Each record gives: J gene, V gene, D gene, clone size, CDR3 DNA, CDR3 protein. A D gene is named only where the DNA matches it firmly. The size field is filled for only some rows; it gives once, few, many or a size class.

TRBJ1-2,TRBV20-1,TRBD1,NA,TGCAGTGCTCCTAGGGGGCTTGTACAGGGTGGGCATAACTATGGCTACACCTTC,CSAPRGLVQGGHNYGYTF
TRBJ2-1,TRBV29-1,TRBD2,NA,TGCAGCGTTGAATCGGGACGAGCGGGAGGAGGTGAGCAGTTCTTC,CSVESGRAGGGEQFF
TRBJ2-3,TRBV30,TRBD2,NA,TGTGCCTGGGGACTAGCGGTCACAGATACGCAGTATTTT,CAWGLAVTDTQYF
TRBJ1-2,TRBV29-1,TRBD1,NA,TGCAGCGACTCCGGACAGGGGAATGGCTACACCTTC,CSDSGQGNGYTF
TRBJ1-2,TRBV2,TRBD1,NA,TGTGCCAGCAAACCGACAGGGAACTATGGCTACACCTTC,CASKPTGNYGYTF
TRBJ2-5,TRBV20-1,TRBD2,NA,TGCAGTGCCCCGGACCGGGGGGGTGCCCAGTACTTC,CSAPDRGGAQYF
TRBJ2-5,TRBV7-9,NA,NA,TGTGCCAGCAGCTTCGGACGGAACCCCGAGACCCAGTACTTC,CASSFGRNPETQYF
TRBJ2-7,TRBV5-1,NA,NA,TGCGCCAGCAGCTTGGCCCCAGACACCTACGAGCAGTACTTC,CASSLAPDTYEQYF
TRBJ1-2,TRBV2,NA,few,TGTGCCAGCTGTTCCGGGCGTTTGGACAGAGAAGACTATGGCTACACCTTC,CASCSGRLDREDYGYTF
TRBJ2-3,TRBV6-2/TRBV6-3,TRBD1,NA,TGTGCCAGCAGTTACCGGACAGGGGGCAGGACAGATACGCAGTATTTT,CASSYRTGGRTDTQYF
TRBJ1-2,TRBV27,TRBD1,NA,TGTGCCAGCAGTCCGTATTCCGGCGGGACAGGTTACCCCTATGGCTACACCTTC,CASSPYSGGTGYPYGYTF
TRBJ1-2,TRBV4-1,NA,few,TGCGCCAGCAGCCAAGAGGGGATGAACTATGGCTACACCTTC,CASSQEGMNYGYTF
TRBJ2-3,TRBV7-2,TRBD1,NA,TGTGCCAGCAGCTTAAGGGACAGGATAGGCACAGATACGCAGTATTTT,CASSLRDRIGTDTQYF
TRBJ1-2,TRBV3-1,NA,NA,TGTGCCAGCAGCGACCGGGAGACACCGAACTATGGCTACACCTTC,CASSDRETPNYGYTF
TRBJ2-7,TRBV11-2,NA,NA,TGTGCCAGCAGCTTAGATGGAGCTGTTACCTACAATGAGCAGTACTTC,CASSLDGAVTYNEQYF
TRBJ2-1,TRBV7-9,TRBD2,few,TGTGCCAGCAGCTTAAGGGCCGGGGGGGCCAGCTCCTACAATGAGCAGTTCTTC,CASSLRAGGASSYNEQFF
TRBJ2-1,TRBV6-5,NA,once,TGTGCCAGCAGTTACATGCATGAGCAGTTCTTC,CASSYMHEQFF
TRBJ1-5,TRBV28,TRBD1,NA,TGTGCCAGCAGGGGACAGGGAACATATAGCAATCAGCCCCAGCATTTT,CASRGQGTYSNQPQHF
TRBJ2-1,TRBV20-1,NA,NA,TGCAGTGCTAGCCCTTGGGGGGACCCATACAATGAGCAGTTCTTC,CSASPWGDPYNEQFF
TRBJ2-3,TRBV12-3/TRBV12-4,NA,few,TGTGCCAGCAGGCACAAATCTAGCACAGATACGCAGTATTTT,CASRHKSSTDTQYF
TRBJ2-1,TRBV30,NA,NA,TGTGCCTGCCCCGCGGGCGGGATCTCCTACTATGAGCAGTTCTTC,CACPAGGISYYEQFF
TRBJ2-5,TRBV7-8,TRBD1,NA,TGTGCCAGCAGCTTAGGTCTTGGGACAGCTAAAGAGACCCAGTACTTC,CASSLGLGTAKETQYF
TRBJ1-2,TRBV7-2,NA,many,TGTGCCAGCAGTTTAGCTGGGGGGTCGAACTATGGCTACACCTTC,CASSLAGGSNYGYTF
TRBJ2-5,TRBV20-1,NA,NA,TGCAGTGCTATCGGCCGGGACGTTGGGAGTCAAGAGACCCAGTACTTC,CSAIGRDVGSQETQYF
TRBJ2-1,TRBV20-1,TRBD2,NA,TGCAGTGCTAGAGGACAAGCGGGAGAGCAGTTCTTC,CSARGQAGEQFF
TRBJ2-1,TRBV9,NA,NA,TGTGCCAGCAGCGGTGGCAGTTGGCGGGCCTACAATGAGCAGTTCTTC,CASSGGSWRAYNEQFF
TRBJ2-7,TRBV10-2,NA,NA,TGCGCCAGCAGTGAGGGCTCATGGGACTACGAGCAGTACTTC,CASSEGSWDYEQYF
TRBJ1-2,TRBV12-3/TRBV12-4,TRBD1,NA,TGTGCCAGCAGTCCGACAGGGGGCCACTATGGCTACACCTTC,CASSPTGGHYGYTF
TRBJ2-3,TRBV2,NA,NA,TGTGCCAGCTACGAAAAGGTCGGGATACCTTTTACAGATACGCAGTATTTT,CASYEKVGIPFTDTQYF
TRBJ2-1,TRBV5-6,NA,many,TGTGCCAGCAGCTTGAAAGGGGTTAATTCCTACAATGAGCAGTTCTTC,CASSLKGVNSYNEQFF
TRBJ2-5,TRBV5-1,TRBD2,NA,TGCGCCAGCAGTCCAGCGGGAGGAGGAGAGACCCAGTACTTC,CASSPAGGGETQYF
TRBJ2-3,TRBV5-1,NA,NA,TGCGCCAGCAGCTCCACAGGTACTAGCACAGATACGCAGTATTTT,CASSSTGTSTDTQYF
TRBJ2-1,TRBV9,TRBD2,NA,TGTGCCAGCAGCCCCCGTTCCTGGACTAGCTCGGCTGAGCAGTTCTTC,CASSPRSWTSSAEQFF
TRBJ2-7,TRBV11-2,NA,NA,TGTGCCAGCAGCTTAGAGTCGCAATCCCAGTACTTC,CASSLESQSQYF
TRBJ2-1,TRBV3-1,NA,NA,TGTGCCAGCAGCCAAGGCGGTCGATTGGGTAGTAATGAGCAGTTCTTC,CASSQGGRLGSNEQFF
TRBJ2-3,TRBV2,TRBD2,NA,TGTGCCAGCAGGGTACTAGCGGAGCGGTCGGATACGCAGTATTTT,CASRVLAERSDTQYF
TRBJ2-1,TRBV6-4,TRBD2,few,TGTGCCAGCAGTGACTCCCCGGGAGGTAACAATGAGCAGTTCTTC,CASSDSPGGNNEQFF
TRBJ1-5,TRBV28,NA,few,TGTGCCAGCAGATTTCTGATCAATCAGCCCCAGCATTTT,CASRFLINQPQHF
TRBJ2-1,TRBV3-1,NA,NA,TGTGCCAGCACCATTGCAGGGAATGAGCAGTTCTTC,CASTIAGNEQFF
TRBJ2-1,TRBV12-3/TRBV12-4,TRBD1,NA,TGTGCCAGCAGTTTATCGGACAGGGGAGGATTTGAGCAGTTCTTC,CASSLSDRGGFEQFF
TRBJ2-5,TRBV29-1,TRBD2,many,TGCAGCGTGGATACTAGCGGGGGCGGCAATGAGCAGTACTTC,CSVDTSGGGNEQYF
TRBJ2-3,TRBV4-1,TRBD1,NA,TGCGCCAGCAGCCAAGGGGACAGAATCACAGATACGCAGTATTTT,CASSQGDRITDTQYF
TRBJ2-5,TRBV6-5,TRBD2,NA,TGTGCCAGCAGTCCCTTCCGGGGGGGAGAGACCCAGTACTTC,CASSPFRGGETQYF
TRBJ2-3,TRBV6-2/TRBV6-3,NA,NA,TGTGCCAGCAGTTACTTGGGCGGATACACAGATACGCAGTATTTT,CASSYLGGYTDTQYF
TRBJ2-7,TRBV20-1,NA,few,TGCAGTGCTAGACTCCGTCTTCCCCGGGATATGAAATACGAGCAGTACTTC,CSARLRLPRDMKYEQYF
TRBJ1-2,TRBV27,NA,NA,TGTGCCAGCAGTAGTCAGTGGTCTCCCTTCGGCTACACCTTC,CASSSQWSPFGYTF
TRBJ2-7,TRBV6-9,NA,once,TGTCCCCAGGGGGGAGACCACGAGCAGTACTTC,CPQGGDHEQYF
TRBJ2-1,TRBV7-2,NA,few,TGTGCCAGCAGCTCCCCCTCTCAAGGCGGGTTGTCCCCCTACAATGAGCAGTTCTTC,CASSSPSQGGLSPYNEQFF
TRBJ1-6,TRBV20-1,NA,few,TGCAGTGCTAGCCGGGGGGCTGGAACCTATAATTCACCCCTCCACTTT,CSASRGAGTYNSPLHF
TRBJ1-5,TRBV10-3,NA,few,TGTGCCATCAGTGACGTGGACAGCAATCAGCCCCAGCATTTT,CAISDVDSNQPQHF
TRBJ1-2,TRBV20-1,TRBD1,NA,TGCAGTGCTAGAGACCAAAGGGACAGGGCTTGGGCTAACTATGGCTACACCTTC,CSARDQRDRAWANYGYTF
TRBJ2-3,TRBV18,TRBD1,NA,TGTGCCAGCTCACCTACCCGGGACAGGACAGATACGCAGTATTTT,CASSPTRDRTDTQYF
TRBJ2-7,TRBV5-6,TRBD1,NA,TGTGCCAGCAGCTTATCGCCGGGACAGTCCTACGAGCAGTACTTC,CASSLSPGQSYEQYF
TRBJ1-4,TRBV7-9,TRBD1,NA,TGTGCCAGCAGCTTGGGACAGGGGGGGACTAATGAAAAACTGTTTTTT,CASSLGQGGTNEKLFF